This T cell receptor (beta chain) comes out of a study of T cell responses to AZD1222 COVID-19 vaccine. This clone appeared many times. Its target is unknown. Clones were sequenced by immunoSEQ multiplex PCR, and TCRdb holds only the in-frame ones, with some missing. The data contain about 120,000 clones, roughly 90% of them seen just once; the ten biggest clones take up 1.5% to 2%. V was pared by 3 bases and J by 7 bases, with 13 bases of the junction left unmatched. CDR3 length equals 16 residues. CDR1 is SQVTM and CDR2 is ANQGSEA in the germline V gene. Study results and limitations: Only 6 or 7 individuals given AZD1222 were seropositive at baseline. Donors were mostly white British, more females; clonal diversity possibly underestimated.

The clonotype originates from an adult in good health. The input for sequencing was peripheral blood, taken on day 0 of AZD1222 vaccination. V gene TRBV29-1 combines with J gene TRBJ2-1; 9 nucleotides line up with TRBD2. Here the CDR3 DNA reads TGCAGCGTTGATTCCTCCGTGGTAGCGGGAGTTAATGAGCAGTTCTTC. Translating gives CSVDSSVVAGVNEQFF.